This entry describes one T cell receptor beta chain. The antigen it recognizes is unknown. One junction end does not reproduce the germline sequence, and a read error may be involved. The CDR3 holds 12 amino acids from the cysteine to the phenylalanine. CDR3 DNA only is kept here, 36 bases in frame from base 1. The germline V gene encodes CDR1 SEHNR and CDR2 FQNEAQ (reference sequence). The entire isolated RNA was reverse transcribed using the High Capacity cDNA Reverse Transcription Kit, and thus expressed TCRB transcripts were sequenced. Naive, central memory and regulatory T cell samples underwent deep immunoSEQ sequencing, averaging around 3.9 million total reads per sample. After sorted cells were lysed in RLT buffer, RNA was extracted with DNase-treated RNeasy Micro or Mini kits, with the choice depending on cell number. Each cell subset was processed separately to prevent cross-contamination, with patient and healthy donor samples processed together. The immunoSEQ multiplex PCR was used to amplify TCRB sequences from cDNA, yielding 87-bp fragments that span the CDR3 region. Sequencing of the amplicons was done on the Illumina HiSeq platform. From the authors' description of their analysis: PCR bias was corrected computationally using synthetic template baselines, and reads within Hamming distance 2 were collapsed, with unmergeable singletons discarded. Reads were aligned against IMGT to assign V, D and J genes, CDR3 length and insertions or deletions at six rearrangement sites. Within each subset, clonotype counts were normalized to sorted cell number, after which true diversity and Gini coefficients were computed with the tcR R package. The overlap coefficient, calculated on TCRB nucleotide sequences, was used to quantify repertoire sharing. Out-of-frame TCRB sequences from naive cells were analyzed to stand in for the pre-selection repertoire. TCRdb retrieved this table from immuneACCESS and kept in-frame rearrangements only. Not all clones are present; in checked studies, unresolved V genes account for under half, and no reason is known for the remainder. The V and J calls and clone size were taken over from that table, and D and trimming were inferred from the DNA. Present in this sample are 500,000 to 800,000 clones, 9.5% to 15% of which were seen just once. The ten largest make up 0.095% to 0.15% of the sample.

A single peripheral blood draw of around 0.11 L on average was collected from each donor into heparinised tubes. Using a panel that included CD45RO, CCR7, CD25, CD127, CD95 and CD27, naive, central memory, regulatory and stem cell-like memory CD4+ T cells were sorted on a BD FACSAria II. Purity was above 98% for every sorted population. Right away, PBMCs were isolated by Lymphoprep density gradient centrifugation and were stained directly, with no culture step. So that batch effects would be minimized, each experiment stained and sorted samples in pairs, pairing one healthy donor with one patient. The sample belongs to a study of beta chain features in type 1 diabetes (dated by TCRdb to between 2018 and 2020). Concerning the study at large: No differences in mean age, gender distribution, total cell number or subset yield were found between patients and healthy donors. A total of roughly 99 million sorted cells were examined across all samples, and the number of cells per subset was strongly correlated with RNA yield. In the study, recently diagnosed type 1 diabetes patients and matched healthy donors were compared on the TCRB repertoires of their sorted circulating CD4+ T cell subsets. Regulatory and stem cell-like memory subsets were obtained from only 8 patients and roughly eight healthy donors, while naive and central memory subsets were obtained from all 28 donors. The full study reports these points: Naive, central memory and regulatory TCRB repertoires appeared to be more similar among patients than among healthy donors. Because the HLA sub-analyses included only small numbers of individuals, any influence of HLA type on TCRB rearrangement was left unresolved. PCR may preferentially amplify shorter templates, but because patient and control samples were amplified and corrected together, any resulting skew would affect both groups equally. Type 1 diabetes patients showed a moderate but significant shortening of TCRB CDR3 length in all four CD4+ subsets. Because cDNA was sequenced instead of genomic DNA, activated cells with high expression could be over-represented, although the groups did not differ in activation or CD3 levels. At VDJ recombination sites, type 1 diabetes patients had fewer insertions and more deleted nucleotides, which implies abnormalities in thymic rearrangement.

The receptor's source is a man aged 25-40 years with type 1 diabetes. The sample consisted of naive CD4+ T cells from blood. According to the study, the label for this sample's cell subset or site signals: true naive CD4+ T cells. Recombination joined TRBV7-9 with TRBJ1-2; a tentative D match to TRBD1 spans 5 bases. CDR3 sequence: CASTLPGYGYTF. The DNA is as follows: TGTGCCAGCACCTTACCAGGGTATGGCTACACCTTC. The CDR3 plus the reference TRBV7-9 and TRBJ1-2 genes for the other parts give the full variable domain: DTGVSQNPRHKITKRGQNVTFRCDPISEHNRLYWYRQTLGQGPEFLTYFQNEAQLEKSRLLSDRFSAERPKGSFSTLEIQRTEQGDSAMYLCASTLPGYGYTFGSGTRLTVV.